The sequence of this TCR beta chain was determined in a study of blood T cell repertoires in COVID-19. Here immunoSEQ multiplex PCR was the method, and the copy in TCRdb shows in-frame clones only, minus some. This sample has hundreds of thousands of clones, with roughly 89% found just once. Categorization into cohorts depended on clinical history that participants reported. Specimen: PBMCs or T cells enriched from blood (not recorded which). The clonotype was recovered from a woman under 30 with acute COVID-19.

CDR3: CASSLRGRTDTQYF. In DNA form, the CDR3 reads TGTGCCAGCAGCTTACGAGGGCGCACAGATACGCAGTATTTT. This chain connects TRBV7-2 to TRBJ2-3; tentative D call: TRBD2 (5 bases). The CDR3 spans 14 residues. Looked up from germline, CDR1 is SGHTA and CDR2 is FQGNSA. Trimming left V 2 bases short and J 1 base short, with 7 bases between.